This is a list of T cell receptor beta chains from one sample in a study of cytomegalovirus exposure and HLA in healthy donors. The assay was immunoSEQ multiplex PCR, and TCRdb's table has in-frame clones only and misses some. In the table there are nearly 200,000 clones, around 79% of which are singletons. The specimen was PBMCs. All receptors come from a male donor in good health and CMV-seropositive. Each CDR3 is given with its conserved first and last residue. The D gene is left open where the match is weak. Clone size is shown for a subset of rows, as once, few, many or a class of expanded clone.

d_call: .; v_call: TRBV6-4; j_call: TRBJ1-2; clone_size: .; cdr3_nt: TGTGCCAGCAGTGACTCTTTGGGCCTCTATGGCTACACCTTC; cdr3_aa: CASSDSLGLYGYTF
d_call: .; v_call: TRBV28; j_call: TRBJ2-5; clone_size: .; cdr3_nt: TGTGCCAGCAGTTTAGGCCCTAGATCGAGGGAGACCCAGTACTTC; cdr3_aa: CASSLGPRSRETQYF
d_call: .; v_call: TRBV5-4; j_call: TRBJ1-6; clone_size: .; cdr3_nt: TGTGCCAGCAGCCAGGACAAGTATAATTCACCCCTCCACTTT; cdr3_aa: CASSQDKYNSPLHF
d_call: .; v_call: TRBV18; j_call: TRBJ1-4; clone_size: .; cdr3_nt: TGTGCCAGCTCACGCGAGGACTTTGCAACTAATGAAAAACTGTTTTTT; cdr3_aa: CASSREDFATNEKLFF
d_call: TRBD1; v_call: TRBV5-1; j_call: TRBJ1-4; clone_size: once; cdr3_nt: TGCGCCAGCAGCGAAACGGGACAGTCGGGTGAAAAACTGTTTTTT; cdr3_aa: CASSETGQSGEKLFF
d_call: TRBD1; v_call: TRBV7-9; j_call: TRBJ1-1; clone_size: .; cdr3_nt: TGTGCCAGCAGCTTACCTCAGGGGGCCAGCACTGAAGCTTTCTTT; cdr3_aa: CASSLPQGASTEAFF
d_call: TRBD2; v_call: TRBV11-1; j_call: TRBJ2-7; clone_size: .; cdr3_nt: TGTGCCAGCAGCTTAGCTAGGGAGGGCTACGAGCAGTACTTC; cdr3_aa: CASSLAREGYEQYF
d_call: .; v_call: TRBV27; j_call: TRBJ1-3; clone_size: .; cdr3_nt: TGTGCCAGCAGTTTAAGGGGGACAAATATTTTCTCTGGAAACACCATATATTTT; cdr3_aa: CASSLRGTNIFSGNTIYF
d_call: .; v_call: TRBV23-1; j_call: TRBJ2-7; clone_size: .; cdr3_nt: TGCGCCAGCAGTTCAAGGGGGTTCACGCACGAGCAGTACTTC; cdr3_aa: CASSSRGFTHEQYF
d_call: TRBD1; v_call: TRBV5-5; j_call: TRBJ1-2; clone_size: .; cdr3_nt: TGTGCCAGCAGCACGGGACAGATTAACTATGGCTACACCTTC; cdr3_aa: CASSTGQINYGYTF
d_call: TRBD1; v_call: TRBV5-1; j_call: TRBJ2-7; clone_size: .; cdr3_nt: TGCGCCAGCAGCGCATCGGGACAGGGGTACGAGCAGTACTTC; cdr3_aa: CASSASGQGYEQYF
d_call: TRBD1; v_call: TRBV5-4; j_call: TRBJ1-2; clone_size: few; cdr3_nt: TGTGCCAGCAGCATCCACCCAGGGGGTTGGTATGGCTACACCTTC; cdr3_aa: CASSIHPGGWYGYTF
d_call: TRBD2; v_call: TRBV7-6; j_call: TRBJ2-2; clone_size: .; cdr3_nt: TGTGCCAGCAGCTTACCAGCGGGAGGGTCGGACTTCTCGGGGACCGGGGAGCTGTTTTTT; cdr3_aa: CASSLPAGGSDFSGTGELFF
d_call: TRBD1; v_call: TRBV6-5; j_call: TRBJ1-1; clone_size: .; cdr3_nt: TGTGCCAGCAGTCGGACAGGGTCAACTGAAGCTTTCTTT; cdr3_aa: CASSRTGSTEAFF
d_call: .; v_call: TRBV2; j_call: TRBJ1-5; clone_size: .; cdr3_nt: TGTGCCAGCGCACCAGGACATTTAAGCAATCAGCCCCAGCATTTT; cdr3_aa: CASAPGHLSNQPQHF
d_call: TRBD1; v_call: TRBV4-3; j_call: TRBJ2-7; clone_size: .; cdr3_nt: TGCGCCAGCAGCCAAGGGGACAGGGGGACCTACGAGCAGTACTTC; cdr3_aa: CASSQGDRGTYEQYF
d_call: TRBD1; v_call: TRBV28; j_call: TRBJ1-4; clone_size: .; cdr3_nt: TGTGCCAGCAGTTTCCGACAGGGAAGAGTGGAAAAACTGTTTTTT; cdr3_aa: CASSFRQGRVEKLFF
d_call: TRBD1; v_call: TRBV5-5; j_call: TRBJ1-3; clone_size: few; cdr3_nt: TGTGCCAGCAGCGACGGGACAGGGTCTGGAAACACCATATATTTT; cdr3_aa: CASSDGTGSGNTIYF
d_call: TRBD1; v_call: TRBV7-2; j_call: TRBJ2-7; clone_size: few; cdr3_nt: TGTGCCAGCAGCCCGGGACAGGGGCTTTACGAGCAGTACTTC; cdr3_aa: CASSPGQGLYEQYF
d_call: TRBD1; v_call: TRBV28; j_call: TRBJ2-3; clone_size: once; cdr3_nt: TGTGCCAGCAGCCCGGGACAGGTCGGCACAGATACGCAGTATTTT; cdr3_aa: CASSPGQVGTDTQYF
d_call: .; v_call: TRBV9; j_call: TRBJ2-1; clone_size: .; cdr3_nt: TGTGCCAGCAGCTCAACAGGGGGGGGCTTATACAATGAGCAGTTCTTC; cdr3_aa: CASSSTGGGLYNEQFF
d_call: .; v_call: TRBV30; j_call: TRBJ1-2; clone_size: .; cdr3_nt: TGTGCCTGGAGTGTATATCCCCCCGGGTCACCCACTAACTATGGCTACACCTTC; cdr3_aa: CAWSVYPPGSPTNYGYTF
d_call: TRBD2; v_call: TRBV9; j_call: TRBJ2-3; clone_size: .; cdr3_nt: TGTGCCAGCAGCGTTGCTAGCGGAGGCGGGCAAGATACGCAGTATTTT; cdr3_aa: CASSVASGGGQDTQYF
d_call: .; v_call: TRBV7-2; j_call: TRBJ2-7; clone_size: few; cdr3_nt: TGTGCCAGCAGCTTGGAGGCTACCGGGACAAACCAGCAGTACTTC; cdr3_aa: CASSLEATGTNQQYF
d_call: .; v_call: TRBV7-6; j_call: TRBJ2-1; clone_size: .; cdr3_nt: TGTGCCAGCAGCACAAGACTTGACAATGAGCAGTTCTTC; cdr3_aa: CASSTRLDNEQFF
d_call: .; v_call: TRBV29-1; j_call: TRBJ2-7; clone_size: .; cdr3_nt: TGCAGCGCCCAGACCTACGAGCAGTACTTC; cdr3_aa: CSAQTYEQYF
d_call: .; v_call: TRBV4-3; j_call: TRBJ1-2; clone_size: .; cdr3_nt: TGCGCCAGCAGCCCGGGACAAAGTAACTATGGCTACACCTTC; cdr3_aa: CASSPGQSNYGYTF
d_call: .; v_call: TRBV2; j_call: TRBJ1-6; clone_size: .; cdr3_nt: TGTGCCAGCACGACTTGGCCAGACTATAATTCACCCCTCCACTTT; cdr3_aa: CASTTWPDYNSPLHF
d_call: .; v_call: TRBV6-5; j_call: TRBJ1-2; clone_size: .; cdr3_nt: TGTGCCAGCAGAAACGTGGCGGGTATTGGCTACACCTTC; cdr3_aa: CASRNVAGIGYTF
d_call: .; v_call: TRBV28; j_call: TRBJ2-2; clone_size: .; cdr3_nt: TGTGCCAGCGGGGGCAGGCGGACCGGGGAGCTGTTTTTT; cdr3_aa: CASGGRRTGELFF
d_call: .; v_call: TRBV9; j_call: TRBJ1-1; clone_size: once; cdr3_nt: TGTGCCAGCAGCGTGGTAGGGGTAGAAGAAAACACTGAAGCTTTCTTT; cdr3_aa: CASSVVGVEENTEAFF
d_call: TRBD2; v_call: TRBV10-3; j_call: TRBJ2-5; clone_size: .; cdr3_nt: TGTGCCATCAGAAGCGGGGGGGCATTCGAGACCCAGTACTTC; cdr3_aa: CAIRSGGAFETQYF
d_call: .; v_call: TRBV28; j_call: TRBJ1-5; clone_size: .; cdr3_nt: TGTGCCAGCAGTTTATGGCAGGGGAATCAGCCCCAGCATTTT; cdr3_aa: CASSLWQGNQPQHF
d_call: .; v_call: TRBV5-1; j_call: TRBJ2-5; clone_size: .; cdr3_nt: TGCGCCAGCAGCTTAGACAGCATAGAGACCCAGTACTTC; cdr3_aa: CASSLDSIETQYF
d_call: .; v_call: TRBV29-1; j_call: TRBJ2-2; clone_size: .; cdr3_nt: TGCAGCGTTCTGTCAGCGGAGCACACCGGGGAGCTGTTTTTT; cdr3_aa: CSVLSAEHTGELFF
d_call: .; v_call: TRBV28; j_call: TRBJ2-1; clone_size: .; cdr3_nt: TGTGCCAGCACGGCGGCCTACAATGAGCAGTTCTTC; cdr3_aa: CASTAAYNEQFF
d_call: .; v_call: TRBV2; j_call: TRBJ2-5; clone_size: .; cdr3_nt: TGTGCCAAGAGAGCAACTCCGGGACTCCCTAAAGAGACCCAGTACTTC; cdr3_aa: CAKRATPGLPKETQYF
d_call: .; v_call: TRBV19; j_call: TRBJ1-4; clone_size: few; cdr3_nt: TGTGCCAGTAGTATATTCGCCGGGGATGCAACTAATGAAAAACTGTTTTTT; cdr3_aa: CASSIFAGDATNEKLFF
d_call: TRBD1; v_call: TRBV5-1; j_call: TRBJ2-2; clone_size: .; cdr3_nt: TGCGCCAGCAGCCTGCAGTCGGGGACAGGGGCCGGGGAGCTGTTTTTT; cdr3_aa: CASSLQSGTGAGELFF
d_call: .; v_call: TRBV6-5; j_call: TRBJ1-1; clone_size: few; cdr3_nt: TGTGCCAGCAGCCACGGACAGTTGAACACTGAAGCTTTCTTT; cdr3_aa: CASSHGQLNTEAFF